One sample yielded the 30 T cell receptor beta chains listed below, sequenced in a study of T cell repertoires in cytomegalovirus infection (dated by TCRdb to the late 2010s). TCRdb lists the instrument as Illumina HiSeq 1500. TCRdb ran its own pipeline on the public reads, namely fastp trimming at Q25 and MiXCR clone calling, and kept in-frame beta chains. Rows are unified per CDR3 protein, each entry keeping the most common DNA and genes. The sample data list almost 550,000 distinct CDR3 sequences, and about 15% of these were observed just once. Jointly, the top ten make up roughly 25% of the sample. The sequenced material came from CD8+ T cells from PBMCs. The source is a human donor in good health (CMV status not recorded). Some clones in this sample may be carry-over from other donors' samples.

The chain has TRBV10-3 and TRBJ2-7; D remains unclear. The germline CDR1 and CDR2 sequences are ENHRY and SYGVKD. The CDR3 runs 12 residues. V was clipped by 3 bases and J by 6 bases, with 9 bases between them. CDR3 amino acids: CAISEARPEQYF. CDR3 DNA sequence: TGTGCCATCAGTGAAGCCAGACCCGAGCAGTACTTC.

The chain employs TRBV20-1 and TRBJ2-7, with D possibly being TRBD1 or TRBD2 (5 bases each). The CDR3 consists of 18 residues. Germline V gene data show CDR1 as DFQATT and CDR2 as SNEGSKA (reference sequence). Trimming took 6 bases from V and 2 from J, leaving 29 bases between them. The CDR3 nucleotides are TGCAGTGCGATTTCCGGGACGGCTGCGGCTACGATTACCTACGAGCAGTACTTC. Translated: CSAISGTAAATITYEQYF.

Many counts were recorded for this clonotype. The chain couples TRBV6-2 or TRBV6-3 to TRBJ1-2; D not certain. The CDR3 length is 12 residues. V was cut by 2 bases and J by 6 bases, with 7 bases left in between. The germline gives CDR1 MNHEY, CDR2 SVGEGT. For the CDR3, the DNA is TGTGCCAGCAGTTACCGCTGGAATGGCTACACCTTC. Its protein product is CASSYRWNGYTF.

The chain recombines TRBV4-1 with TRBJ2-1; D is possibly TRBD2 (6 bases). Germline CDR1 is MGHRA and CDR2 is YSYEKL. V gave up 4 bases and J gave up 0 bases, with 13 bases separating them. The CDR3 loop spans 16 amino acids. CDR3 amino acids: CASSLIAESSYNEQFF. Written as DNA, the CDR3 is TGCGCCAGCAGCCTGATAGCGGAGAGCTCCTACAATGAGCAGTTCTTC.

The V gene is TRBV7-9, the J gene TRBJ1-5, with 8 bases identical to TRBD1. CDR1 is SEHNR and CDR2 is FQNEAQ in the germline V gene (reference sequence). The CDR3 has 14 amino acids. V shed 5 bases, J shed 5 bases, and the junction held 5 bases outside the gene matches. The CDR3 sequence: CASSPQGGHQPQHF. The CDR3 nucleotides are TGTGCCAGCAGCCCACAGGGGGGCCATCAGCCCCAGCATTTT.

This clonotype appeared a single time. The chain combines TRBV2 with TRBJ2-7, with TRBD2 matching 10 bases. The CDR3 is 16 amino acids. Losses at the gene ends were 2 bases for V and 3 bases for J; bases not matched to a gene: 7. Germline CDR1 SNHLY, CDR2 FYNNEI. CDR3 region: CASSERLAGAYYEQYF. DNA for the CDR3: TGTGCCAGCAGTGAACGCCTAGCGGGAGCCTACTACGAGCAGTACTTC.

This rearrangement joins TRBV6-1 to TRBJ1-2; D is unresolved. V lost 7 bases and J 0 bases, leaving 15 bases between the germline ends. Germline V gives CDR1 MNHNS, CDR2 SASEGT. The length of the CDR3 is 15 residues. CDR3 DNA: TGTGCCAGCAATCCTCTGGACGGGACTAACTATGGCTACACCTTC. It specifies CASNPLDGTNYGYTF.

As regards this clonotype: The germline gene is not matched at one end of the junction; a read error may be the cause. V and J are TRBV7-9 and TRBJ2-1; the match to TRBD2 covers 8 bases. Germline V CDR1 and CDR2: SEHNR, FQNEAQ (reference sequence). The CDR3 contains 16 residues. The CDR3 sequence is CASSSLDGGDYNDQFF. In DNA form, the CDR3 reads TGTGCAAGCAGCTCCCTCGACGGGGGGGACTACAATGATCAGTTCTTC.

This clonotype was counted ten times or more. This chain uses TRBV12-3 or TRBV12-4 with TRBJ2-1, with D perhaps matching TRBD2 (5 bases). The V gene lost 4 bases and the J gene lost 6 bases, with 19 bases spanning the gap. The CDR3 contains 16 residues. Written as DNA, the CDR3 is TGTGCCAGCAGTTCGCCCCCACTAGGATCCCTCAATGAGCAGTTCTTC. Encoded protein: CASSSPPLGSLNEQFF.

This clonotype occurred a few times. The gene calls are TRBV12-3 or TRBV12-4 and TRBJ1-5; D perhaps matches TRBD1 (5 bases). The CDR3 runs 16 residues. Trimming took 5 bases from V and 6 from J, leaving 20 bases between them. The CDR3 is CASSSSGSSQGQPQHF. In DNA form, the CDR3 reads TGTGCCAGCAGTAGTAGCGGGAGCAGTCAGGGTCAGCCCCAGCATTTT.

In this sample, this clonotype turned up many times. This sequence joins TRBV7-9 and TRBJ2-3; 7 bases fit TRBD2. Germline values: CDR1 SEHNR, CDR2 FQNEAQ (reference sequence). With V trimmed by 2 bases and J by 2 bases, 4 bases remained unmatched. The CDR3 runs 15 residues. The CDR3 sequence: CASSLQRGYTDTQYF. Written as DNA, the CDR3 is TGTGCCAGCAGCTTACAGCGGGGTTACACAGATACGCAGTATTTT.

This clonotype was found a few times. V and J are TRBV5-1 and TRBJ2-5; unclear D gene. Germline V lookup: CDR1 SGHRS, CDR2 YFSETQ. The CDR3 has 18 residues. The ends were cut back, 2 bases at V and 5 bases at J, with 25 bases in the middle. CDR3 DNA: TGCGCCAGCAGCTTATTTGGAAGCAGCTCACTCAAATTGGAGACCCAGTACTTC. Protein product: CASSLFGSSSLKLETQYF.

On this clonotype: A read error may be the cause here, since a much bigger clone is one base away. This CDR3 fails to terminate in the conserved phenylalanine or tryptophan, so it likely reflects a read error. The chain is built from TRBV6-9 and TRBJ2-5; the D is unclear. The length of the CDR3 is 14 residues. The V and J ends lost 0 bases and 5 bases respectively, with 10 bases between them. Germline values: CDR1 MNHGY, CDR2 SVAAGI. CDR3 bases: TGTGCCAGCAGTTATTCGAGTAGCTTTGAGACCCAGTACTTA. Its protein is CASSYSSSFETQYL.

This chain connects TRBV20-1 to TRBJ1-1, with D perhaps matching TRBD1 (5 bases). The CDR3 is 17 amino acids. Germline V lookup: CDR1 DFQATT, CDR2 SNEGSKA (reference sequence). The V end was cut by 0 bases, the J end by 9 bases, with 26 bases between. DNA of the CDR3: TGCAGTGCTAGAGATCTGCGGGGAGGGACCTATCCTGGGCAAGCTTTCTTT. This encodes CSARDLRGGTYPGQAFF.

This clonotype was counted a few times. The chain couples TRBV25-1 to TRBJ2-7; D gene unclear. Looked up from germline, CDR1 is MGHDK and CDR2 is SYGVNS. V was shortened by 3 bases and J by 0 bases, with 9 bases between the two germline ends. The CDR3 is made up of 14 amino acids. The CDR3 is CASSDPTSSYEQYF. In DNA, the CDR3 is TGTGCCAGCAGTGACCCAACAAGCTCCTACGAGCAGTACTTC.

Ten or more counts support this clonotype. J is TRBJ1-1 and V is TRBV7-6; tentative D call: TRBD1 (6 bases). The CDR3 sequence is 18 residues long. Trimming shortened V by 3 bases and J by 4 bases, and 24 bases separated the two germline ends. Germline values: CDR1 SGHVS, CDR2 FNYEAQ. This chain's CDR3 is CASSLIAGEDRQTTEAFF. The CDR3 coding sequence is TGTGCCAGCAGCTTGATCGCGGGGGAGGACAGACAGACCACTGAAGCTTTCTTT.

This clonotype was detected ten times or more. The chain uses TRBV11-2 and TRBJ2-2, with 9 bases that match TRBD2. With 5 bases clipped from V and 5 bases from J, the junction kept 18 bases outside the gene matches. The CDR3 length is 19 residues. Germline CDR1 reads SGHAT; CDR2 reads FQNNGV. The CDR3 sequence is CASSPRRGVGTSQTGELFF. CDR3 DNA: TGTGCCAGCAGCCCTCGTCGGGGGGTCGGGACTAGCCAAACCGGGGAGCTGTTTTTT.

This sequence joins TRBV5-6 and TRBJ2-1, with D hard to call. Germline V gene lookup returns CDR1 SGHDT and CDR2 YYEEEE. V lost 2 bases and J 7 bases, leaving 13 bases between the germline ends. The CDR3 covers 14 residues. This chain's CDR3 is CASSLGPPRNEQFF. CDR3 coding DNA: TGTGCCAGCAGCTTAGGCCCTCCACGGAATGAGCAGTTCTTC.

In its sample, this clonotype was seen many times. CDR3 residues: CASSFMGQGILGANVLTF. The DNA of the CDR3 is TGTGCCAGCAGTTTCATGGGACAGGGAATTTTGGGGGCCAACGTCCTGACTTTC. This chain connects TRBV28 to TRBJ2-6; 9 nucleotides match TRBD1. CDR1 is MDHEN and CDR2 is SYDVKM in the germline V gene. The V and J ends lost 3 bases and 4 bases, in that order; junction bases with no gene match: 10. The CDR3 has 18 residues.

This chain uses TRBV18 with TRBJ2-3; D gene ambiguous. The length of the CDR3 is 17 residues. Germline V gene lookup returns CDR1 KGHSH and CDR2 LQKENI. Trimming left V 1 base short and J 0 bases short, with 14 bases between. CDR3 bases: TGTGCCAGCTCACCACGAAGTTCGATGGCGAGCACAGATACGCAGTATTTT. This sequence encodes CASSPRSSMASTDTQYF.

A remark on this clonotype: A much more abundant neighbour one base away suggests this may be a read error. The chain couples TRBV28 to TRBJ2-7, with D unclear. The germline gives CDR1 MDHEN, CDR2 SYDVKM. V lost 5 bases and J lost 2, with 16 bases in between. CDR3 length: 15 amino acids. The CDR3 loop is CASSPPPSKTYEQYF. CDR3 nucleotides: TGTGCCAGCAGTCCACCACCTTCAAAGACCTACGAGCAGTACTTC.

In its sample, this clonotype was seen many times. The rearrangement links TRBV11-2 to TRBJ1-6, with 9 bases identical to TRBD1. J lost 6 bases, V lost 5 bases, and 5 bases had no gene match. CDR1 SGHAT and CDR2 FQNNGV come from the germline V gene. CDR3 length: 15 amino acids. The CDR3 region has the DNA TGTGCCAGCAGCATCCGGGACAGGGTTAATTCACCCCTCCACTTT. Amino acids: CASSIRDRVNSPLHF.

The table lists this clonotype with a few counts. V and J are TRBV6-6 and TRBJ2-1; the D gene is possibly TRBD2 (5 bases). Germline values: CDR1 MNHNY, CDR2 SVGAGI (reference sequence). V was pared by 6 bases and J by 5 bases, with 23 bases between. There are 17 residues in the CDR3. CDR3: CASRQQPGSGLHNEQFF. CDR3 bases: TGTGCCAGCAGACAACAGCCGGGATCCGGACTTCACAATGAGCAGTTCTTC.

This clonotype was counted a few times. The J gene is TRBJ2-5, the V gene TRBV4-2; weak D call: TRBD1 (7 bases). V lost 0 bases, J lost 5 bases, and 25 bases lay in between. The CDR3 totals 19 residues. Germline lookup yields CDR1 LGHNA and CDR2 YNFKEQ. CDR3: CASSQDPHVQGGFGETQYF. For the CDR3, the DNA is TGTGCCAGCAGCCAAGATCCCCACGTCCAGGGGGGCTTTGGGGAGACCCAGTACTTC.

As concerns this clonotype: It is likely a read error, because the conserved phenylalanine at the end of the CDR3 is missing. V is TRBV12-3 or TRBV12-4 and J is TRBJ1-2; perhaps TRBD1 as D (6 bases). The CDR3 has 13 residues. The V end lost 6 bases, the J end lost 4 bases, and 12 bases lay between the germline ends. The CDR3 DNA reads as TGTGCCAGCAGCCCTGGACAGTTCTATGGCTACACCTTA. Protein sequence: CASSPGQFYGYTL.

This clonotype was picked up one time. This may arise from a read error, as a much more abundant clone is one base away. V usage is TRBV10-3 and J usage is TRBJ1-5; a possible D gene is TRBD1 (6 bases). Between the trimmed V and J ends, which lost 3 bases and 7 bases, there was a span of 10 bases. The CDR3 has 13 amino acids. From germline, CDR1 is ENHRY and CDR2 SYGVKD. Written as DNA, the CDR3 is TGTGCCATCAGTGAAGACAGGAACCAGCCCCAGCATTTT. Translation: CAISEDRNQPQHF.

This clonotype was recorded at least ten times. CDR3: CASSSFLGVVVTGELFF. The CDR3, as DNA: TGTGCCAGCAGCTCTTTCCTTGGTGTGGTCGTCACCGGGGAGCTGTTTTTT. J is TRBJ2-2 and V is TRBV11-2; D gene uncertain. Trimming cost V 4 bases and J 4 bases, with 19 bases left between them. This CDR3 comprises 17 residues. CDR1 and CDR2 from the germline V gene are SGHAT and FQNNGV.

The chain employs TRBV7-9 and TRBJ2-2, with TRBD1 matching over 8 bases. The V and J ends lost 3 bases and 5 bases, in that order; junction bases with no gene match: 8. The CDR3 contains 16 residues. Germline V lookup: CDR1 SEHNR, CDR2 FQNEAQ (reference sequence). DNA of the CDR3: TGTGCCAGCAGCTTTTGGGGGACAGGCAGAACCGGGGAGCTGTTTTTT. It encodes CASSFWGTGRTGELFF.

This clonotype was seen more than once but under ten times. This sequence joins TRBV19 and TRBJ2-1, with a weak D call TRBD1 (6 bases). CDR1 and CDR2 (germline): LNHDA, SQIVND (reference sequence). CDR3 size: 16 residues. V lost 6 bases and J 0 bases, leaving 15 bases between the germline ends. CDR3 in DNA: TGTGCCAGTAGCCCCTTGAGGGGGAGCTCCTACAATGAGCAGTTCTTC. It is translated as CASSPLRGSSYNEQFF.

The table lists this clonotype with many counts. The genes are TRBV19 and TRBJ1-2; TRBD1 might be the D (6 bases). The CDR3 runs 13 residues. Trimming removed 6 bases at V and 6 bases at J, with 14 bases between. Looked up from germline, CDR1 is LNHDA and CDR2 is SQIVND (reference sequence). For the CDR3, the DNA is TGTGCCAGTAGCACACAGGGCTTGGATGGCTACACCTTC. Its protein is CASSTQGLDGYTF.